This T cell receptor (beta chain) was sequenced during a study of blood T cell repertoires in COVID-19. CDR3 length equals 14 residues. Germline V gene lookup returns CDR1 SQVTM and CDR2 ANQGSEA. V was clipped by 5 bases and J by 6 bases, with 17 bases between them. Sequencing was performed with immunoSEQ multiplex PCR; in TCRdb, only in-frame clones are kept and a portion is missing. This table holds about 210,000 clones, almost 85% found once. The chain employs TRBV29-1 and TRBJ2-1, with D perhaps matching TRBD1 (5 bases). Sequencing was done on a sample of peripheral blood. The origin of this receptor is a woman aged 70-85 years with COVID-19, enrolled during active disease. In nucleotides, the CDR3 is TGCAGCGTTCATGGGCAGGGTAGGGTCAATGAGCAGTTCTTC. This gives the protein CSVHGQGRVNEQFF.